This is a list of T cell receptor beta chains from one sample in a study of cytomegalovirus exposure and HLA in healthy donors. Assay: immunoSEQ multiplex PCR; the TCRdb copy retains only in-frame clones and omits some. The sample holds about 150,000 clones; about 85% are singletons and the top ten take around 6.9%. Material for sequencing was PBMCs. Every receptor here comes from a male donor in good health and CMV-seropositive. Each CDR3 is given with its conserved first and last residue. Fields, in order: clone size, V gene, D gene, J gene, CDR3 protein, CDR3 DNA. A D gene is named only where the DNA matches it firmly. The listing skips clone size in some rows; elsewhere it reads once, few, many or a size class.

-	TRBV7-2	-	TRBJ2-7	CASSIQEGAYEQYF	TGTGCCAGCAGCATACAGGAGGGCGCCTACGAGCAGTACTTC
once	TRBV7-9	-	TRBJ1-1	CASSLVASEAFF	TGTGCCAGCAGCTTAGTTGCCAGTGAAGCTTTCTTT
-	TRBV9	TRBD2	TRBJ2-1	CASSVAVTGTSGIVSYNEQFF	TGTGCCAGCAGCGTAGCGGTGACCGGGACTAGCGGCATCGTCTCCTACAATGAGCAGTTCTTC
-	TRBV21-1	-	TRBJ2-1	CASSKRLASTYNEQFF	TGTGCCAGCAGCAAGAGGTTAGCGTCGACTTACAATGAGCAGTTCTTC
-	TRBV18	-	TRBJ1-2	CASSPGSTNYGYTF	TGTGCCAGCTCACCAGGGAGTACTAACTATGGCTACACCTTC
few	TRBV2	TRBD2	TRBJ2-1	CASVLGTSGYNEQFF	TGTGCCAGCGTCTTAGGGACTAGCGGCTACAATGAGCAGTTCTTC
-	TRBV6-5	-	TRBJ2-1	CASTPEAVSYNEQFF	TGTGCCAGCACCCCTGAAGCGGTCTCCTACAATGAGCAGTTCTTC
-	TRBV7-3	TRBD1	TRBJ1-2	CASSSQGAINYGYTF	TGTGCCAGCAGTTCGCAGGGGGCTATTAACTATGGCTACACCTTC
-	TRBV7-2	TRBD2	TRBJ2-5	CASSFRAGVGQETQYF	TGTGCCAGCAGCTTCCGAGCGGGGGTGGGCCAAGAGACCCAGTACTTC
-	TRBV27	TRBD2	TRBJ2-5	CATRRAGGLQETQYF	TGTGCCACCCGAAGGGCGGGGGGACTCCAAGAGACCCAGTACTTC
few	TRBV7-9	TRBD2	TRBJ2-7	CASSLTAGEAYEQYF	TGTGCCAGCAGCTTAACTGCGGGAGAGGCCTACGAGCAGTACTTC
-	TRBV5-6	-	TRBJ2-5	CASKTWLLETQYF	TGTGCCAGTAAGACTTGGCTATTGGAGACCCAGTACTTC
-	TRBV27	-	TRBJ2-1	CASTPRRPPAFNEQFF	TGTGCCAGCACCCCAAGGCGGCCACCGGCTTTCAATGAGCAGTTCTTC
-	TRBV27	TRBD2	TRBJ2-5	CASSLSAGVVETQYF	TGTGCCAGCAGTTTATCGGCGGGAGTCGTAGAGACCCAGTACTTC
-	TRBV9	TRBD2	TRBJ2-3	CASSPSGRADTQYF	TGTGCCAGCAGCCCTAGCGGGAGGGCTGATACGCAGTATTTT
-	TRBV6-1	TRBD1	TRBJ2-7	CASSELGTGGYEQYF	TGTGCCAGCAGTGAACTTGGGACAGGGGGCTACGAGCAGTACTTC
-	TRBV5-1	TRBD1	TRBJ2-7	CASRTQGGSYEQYF	TGCGCCAGCAGGACACAGGGGGGCTCCTACGAGCAGTACTTC
-	TRBV30	TRBD1	TRBJ1-2	CAWSRGRGKNGYTF	TGTGCCTGGAGTCGGGGCAGGGGGAAAAATGGCTACACCTTC
-	TRBV28	-	TRBJ1-3	CASSLPGPFSGIGNTIYF	TGTGCCAGCAGTTTACCTGGACCCTTCTCAGGGATAGGAAACACCATATATTTT
few	TRBV7-9	TRBD1	TRBJ1-5	CSSSTGQPNQPQHF	TGTTCCAGCAGTACGGGACAGCCTAATCAGCCCCAGCATTTT
once	TRBV7-9	TRBD2	TRBJ2-1	CASSSIAGGYNEQFF	TGTGCCAGCAGCTCCATAGCGGGAGGGTACAATGAGCAGTTCTTC
-	TRBV11-3	-	TRBJ2-1	CASSLDLGGEQFF	TGTGCCAGCAGCTTAGATCTCGGTGGTGAGCAGTTCTTC
-	TRBV19	-	TRBJ2-7	CASSTRVYSYEQYF	TGTGCCAGTAGTACCAGGGTGTACTCCTACGAGCAGTACTTC
-	TRBV4-3	TRBD1	TRBJ1-4	CASTAQGGGLATNEKLFF	TGCGCCAGCACCGCTCAAGGGGGCGGGCTTGCGACTAATGAAAAACTGTTTTTT
-	TRBV5-1	-	TRBJ2-1	CASSVTFYNEQFF	TGCGCCAGCAGCGTGACTTTCTACAATGAGCAGTTCTTC
-	TRBV12-5	-	TRBJ2-7	CASGSWDSLGRYEQYF	TGTGCTAGTGGTTCCTGGGACTCCCTGGGGAGGTACGAGCAGTACTTC
-	TRBV10-3	TRBD1	TRBJ1-5	CAISDGTGTLYQPQHF	TGTGCCATCAGCGATGGGACAGGGACCCTCTATCAGCCCCAGCATTTT
-	TRBV4-1	-	TRBJ1-2	CASSQGGPYGYTF	TGCGCCAGCAGCCAAGGGGGGCCCTATGGCTACACCTTC
-	TRBV7-2	TRBD2	TRBJ2-7	CASSLRGDGSYEQYF	TGTGCCAGCAGCTTACGGGGGGACGGCTCCTACGAGCAGTACTTC
-	TRBV19	TRBD2	TRBJ2-1	CASSKVAGHSEQFF	TGTGCCAGTAGTAAAGTAGCGGGACATAGTGAGCAGTTCTTC
few	TRBV27	-	TRBJ1-6	CASTRTPYSPLHF	TGTGCCAGCACCAGGACACCTTATTCACCCCTCCACTTT
-	TRBV9	-	TRBJ2-7	CASSQSGPSYEQYF	TGTGCCAGCAGTCAAAGCGGGCCGTCCTACGAGCAGTACTTC
once	TRBV4-3	TRBD1	TRBJ2-1	CASSLGQGVVEQFF	TGCGCCAGCAGCCTTGGACAGGGGGTAGTTGAGCAGTTCTTC
-	TRBV11-2	-	TRBJ2-1	CASSYLMGQSYNEQFF	TGTGCCAGCAGTTACCTGATGGGCCAGTCCTACAATGAGCAGTTCTTC
-	TRBV27	TRBD2	TRBJ2-5	CASTTYESGSFQETQYF	TGTGCCAGCACCACCTACGAGAGCGGGAGCTTTCAAGAGACCCAGTACTTC